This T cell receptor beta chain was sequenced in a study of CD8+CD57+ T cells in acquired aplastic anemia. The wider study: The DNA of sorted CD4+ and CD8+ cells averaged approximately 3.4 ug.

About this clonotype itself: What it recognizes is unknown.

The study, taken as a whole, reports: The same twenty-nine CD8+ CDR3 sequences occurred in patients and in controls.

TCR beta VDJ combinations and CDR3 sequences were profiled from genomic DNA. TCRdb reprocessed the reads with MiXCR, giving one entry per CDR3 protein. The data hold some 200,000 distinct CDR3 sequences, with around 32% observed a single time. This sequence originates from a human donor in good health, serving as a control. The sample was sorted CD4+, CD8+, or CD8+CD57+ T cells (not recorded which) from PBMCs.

The CDR3 region has the DNA TGTGCCAGCAGCCCCGGACGGATAAACACCATATATTTT. It yields the protein CASSPGRINTIYF. The chain is built from TRBV7-2 and TRBJ1-3; D call uncertain. Between the trimmed V and J ends, which lost 5 bases and 6 bases, there was a span of 11 bases. Germline V CDR1 and CDR2: SGHTA, FQGNSA. The CDR3 loop spans 13 amino acids.